This TCR beta chain was captured by sequencing in a study of CD8 T cells in Susac syndrome. Study-wide results and caveats: Regarding the TCR sequencing and HLA analysis, the study admitted that a relatively small number of individuals were involved.

A word on this clonotype: The target antigen is unknown.

The length of the CDR3 is 13 residues. V lost 0 bases and J 9 bases, leaving 9 bases between the germline ends. It was with random hexamers that about 0.45 to 1 ug RNA was reverse transcribed. MiXCR was run by TCRdb on the immunoSEQ multiplex PCR reads, yielding one entry per CDR3 protein. The sample contains some 190,000 distinct CDR3 sequences, approximately 95% of which appear only once. The sample comprised CD4+ T cells from PBMCs. This sequence was found in a human donor in good health. The chain uses TRBV23-1 and TRBJ2-1; D gene uncertain. TRBV23-1 belongs to the ORF category, with a function that is uncertain. CDR3 loop: CASSQSAGCEQFF. CDR3 sequence (DNA): TGCGCCAGCAGTCAATCGGCCGGGTGTGAGCAGTTCTTC.